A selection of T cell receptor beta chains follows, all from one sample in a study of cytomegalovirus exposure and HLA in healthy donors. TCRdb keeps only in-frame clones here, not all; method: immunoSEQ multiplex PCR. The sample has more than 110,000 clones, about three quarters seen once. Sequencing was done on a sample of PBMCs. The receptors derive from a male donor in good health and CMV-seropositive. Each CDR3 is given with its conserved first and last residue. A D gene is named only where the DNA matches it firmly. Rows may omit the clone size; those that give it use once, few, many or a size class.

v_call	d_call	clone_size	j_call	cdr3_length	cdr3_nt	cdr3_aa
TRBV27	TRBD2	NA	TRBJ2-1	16	TGTGCCAGCAAACTAGCGGGGGGGCTGTCCTACAATGAGCAGTTCTTC	CASKLAGGLSYNEQFF
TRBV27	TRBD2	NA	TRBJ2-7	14	TGTGCCAGCAGTCCTTTAGCGGGAGACTACGAGCAGTACTTC	CASSPLAGDYEQYF
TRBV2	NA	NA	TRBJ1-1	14	TGTGCCAGCAGTAGGAGGGGCGCGATGGCTGAAGCTTTCTTT	CASSRRGAMAEAFF
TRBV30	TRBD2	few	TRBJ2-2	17	TGTGCCTGGAGTGTACGACTAGCGGGAGTAGGAACCGGGGAGCTGTTTTTT	CAWSVRLAGVGTGELFF
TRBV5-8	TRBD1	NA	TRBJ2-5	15	TGTGCCAGCAGCCGATTGGGGACAGCTCAAGAGACCCAGTACTTC	CASSRLGTAQETQYF
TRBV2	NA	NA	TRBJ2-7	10	TGTGCCAGCCAGTACTACGAGCAGTACTTC	CASQYYEQYF
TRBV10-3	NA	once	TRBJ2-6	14	TGTGCCATCAGGGCAGACTCTGGGGCCAACGTCCTGACTTTC	CAIRADSGANVLTF
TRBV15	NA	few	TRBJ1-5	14	TGTGCCACCAGCAGAGCCCCTAATCGAGGGCCCCAGCATTTT	CATSRAPNRGPQHF
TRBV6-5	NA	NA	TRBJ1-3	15	TGTGCCAGCAGACCAGGGTATTGGGCTGGAAACACCATATATTTT	CASRPGYWAGNTIYF
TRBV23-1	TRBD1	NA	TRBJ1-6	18	TGCGCCAGCAGTCAATCCATCCCGCGGGACAGGGACAATTCACCCCTCCACTTT	CASSQSIPRDRDNSPLHF
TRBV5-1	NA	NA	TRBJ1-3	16	TGCGCCAGCAGCTTGTTAGGAGAGGCAGGGGTGGACACCATATATTTT	CASSLLGEAGVDTIYF
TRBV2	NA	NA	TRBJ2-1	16	TGTGCCAGCAGCGCCGCGAGCGGAAGCTCCTACAATGAGCAGTTCTTC	CASSAASGSSYNEQFF
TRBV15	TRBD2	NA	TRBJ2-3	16	TGTGCCACCAGCAGTTTAGCGGGAGAACACACAGATACGCAGTATTTT	CATSSLAGEHTDTQYF
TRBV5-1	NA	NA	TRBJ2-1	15	TGCGCCAGCAGCTTGGAGGCGGGGCACTACAATGAGCAGTTCTTC	CASSLEAGHYNEQFF
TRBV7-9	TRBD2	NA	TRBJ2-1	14	TGTGCCACTAGCGGGGAGGTCTCCTACAATGAGCAGTTCTTC	CATSGEVSYNEQFF
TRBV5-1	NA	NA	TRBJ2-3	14	TGCGCCAGCAGCCCCGAGCGGCTCCCGGGTACGCAGTATTTT	CASSPERLPGTQYF